The entry below describes one TCR beta chain. Which antigen it targets is not known. Base qualities are not recorded, but no much larger clone differs from it by a single base. This sample stems from a study of T cell clones after liver transplantation (dated by TCRdb to about 2019). Looking at the study overall: ITN030ST, the source of the samples, was a randomized trial that attempted immunosuppression withdrawal within 2 years of liver transplantation. Donor-reactive T cell clones were identified by TCRbeta sequencing following a pre-transplant mixed lymphocyte reaction and were subsequently tracked in post-transplant blood. As an antigen-independent comparator for donor-reactive sequences, third party-reactive TCRbeta sequences were also identified from pre-transplant MLRs. Of the eight recipients, a few were HCV-positive, while the remaining recipients had been transplanted for non-autoimmune, non-viral indications. No induction therapy was given to the subjects, and standard immunosuppression was administered until randomization at 12-24 months post-transplant. To count as tolerant, a recipient had to stay completely off immunosuppression for at least one year without liver enzymes climbing beyond twice the upper limit of normal. Blood samples were collected pre-transplant, pre-randomization before withdrawal, and post-randomization after either full withdrawal or failed withdrawal. A cohort of 8 liver transplant recipients was studied, of whom 3 were classified as tolerant and 5 as non-tolerant.

Frozen genomic DNA underwent high-throughput TCRbeta CDR3 sequencing by immunoSEQ, including PCR amplification, mapping, bias correction and internal controls. As for the authors' bioinformatics: Productive rearrangements were retained, and unique TCRbeta sequences were defined by the CDR3 nucleotide sequence together with the V and J gene. Donor-reactive sequences required at least 5-fold expansion in CFSE-low cells versus unstimulated pre-transplant cells and at least 0.01% frequency. To ensure at least 90% detection power, minimum frequency thresholds were set for each subject based on that subject's lowest-template unstimulated sample. Jensen-Shannon divergence between the top 1000 TCRbeta sequences post- versus pre-transplant served as the measure of repertoire turnover. Changes in detection of donor-reactive sequences were tested with two-sided Fisher's exact tests. TCRdb took over this immuneACCESS table, retaining in-frame rearrangements with V and J assigned. Such tables are incomplete; in checked studies, under half of the missing clones stem from an unresolved V gene, and the remainder is unexplained. V and J calls and clone size come straight from that table; D and trimming were deduced from the DNA. In this sample the table shows about 99,000 clones, approximately 78% of which occur a single time. The ten biggest clones cover approximately 0.93% of the sample.

Summary of the overall study and its limitations: In two subjects, low numbers of available donor cells limited the measurable donor-reactive repertoire. Because no allograft tissue specimens were available, donor-reactive T cells may have migrated into the graft instead of being deleted. A greater decline was seen for donor-reactive sequences than for third party-reactive sequences, suggesting partial antigen-specific deletion unrelated to withdrawal success. After accounting for repertoire turnover, donor-reactive detection was significantly reduced in 7 of 8 subjects for CD4 and 8 of 8 for CD8. In 5 of 8 subjects, circulating donor-reactive CD4 TCRbeta sequences decreased significantly after transplant, regardless of tolerance or HCV status. Conclusions were preliminary, limited by small, heterogeneous patient numbers and non-standardized post-transplant time points.

This sample's time point label indicates: pre-transplant. Unstimulated PBMCs, after thawing, were stained for CD3, CD4 and CD8 and then FACS-sorted into CD3+CD4+ and CD3+CD8+ populations. All 8 studied subjects were randomized to withdrawal of immunosuppression. The Qiagen DNeasy Blood and Tissue Kit was used to isolate genomic DNA. Sequencing used CD4+ T cells from blood, obtained before liver transplant. This sequence was found in a human donor who received a liver transplant.

The DNA sequence is given as TGTGCCAGTACCATAGGCCCCCAGGGTCGCGGCCAGCCCCAGCATTTT. It is translated as CASTIGPQGRGQPQHF. Recombination connected TRBV19 to TRBJ1-5, and the D gene may be TRBD1, 5 bases matching. V is cut by 7 bases and J by 7 bases, and the space between the germline ends is 23 bases. The germline V gene (reference sequence) yields LNHDA for CDR1 and SQIVND for CDR2. The CDR3 measures 16 amino acids from cysteine to phenylalanine. The entry retains the CDR3 DNA only, 48 bases that are in frame from base 1. When the CDR3 is completed using the reference TRBV19 and TRBJ1-5 genes on either side, the full variable domain is DGGITQSPKYLFRKEGQNVTLSCEQNLNHDAMYWYRQDPGQGLRLIYYSQIVNDFQKGDIAEGYSVSREKKESFPLTVTSAQKNPTAFYLCASTIGPQGRGQPQHFGDGTRLSIL.